The source of this TCR beta chain is a study of CD8 T cells in Susac syndrome. A quantity of roughly 0.5 to 1 ug RNA underwent reverse transcription using random hexamers. TCRdb re-analysed the immunoSEQ multiplex PCR reads in MiXCR, keeping a single row per CDR3 protein. The repertoire holds 150,000 to 200,000 distinct CDR3 sequences, with about 94% as singletons. The CDR3 has 14 amino acids. Germline V gene sequence: CDR1 MNHEY, CDR2 SVGAGI. Trimming removed 7 bases from V and 2 bases from J, with 14 bases in between. Sequencing of TCR beta was carried out in blood CD8+ and CD4+ T cells. The TCR sequence derives from a human donor in good health. The rearrangement joins TRBV6-5 to TRBJ1-1, with D uncertain. The sequenced sample consisted of CD4+ T cells from PBMCs. Here the CDR3 DNA reads TGTGCCAGCATCTCACCAGGAACAAACACTGAAGCTTTCTTT. This sequence encodes CASISPGTNTEAFF.